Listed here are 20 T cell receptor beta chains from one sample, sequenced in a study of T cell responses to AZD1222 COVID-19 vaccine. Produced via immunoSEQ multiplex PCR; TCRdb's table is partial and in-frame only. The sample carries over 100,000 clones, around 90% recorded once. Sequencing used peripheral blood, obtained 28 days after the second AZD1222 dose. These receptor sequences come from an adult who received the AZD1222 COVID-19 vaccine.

DNA for the CDR3: TGTGCCACCAGCAGGTTTTTACTAGCGGGGGGGCCTCGGGTTGAGACCCAGTACTTC. It specifies CATSRFLLAGGPRVETQYF. This chain connects TRBV15 to TRBJ2-5, with 13 nucleotides matching TRBD2. The CDR3 consists of 19 residues. The junction had 15 bases not matched to a gene; V was cut back by 3 bases and J by 5 bases. The germline CDR1 and CDR2 sequences are LNHNV and YYDKDF (reference sequence).

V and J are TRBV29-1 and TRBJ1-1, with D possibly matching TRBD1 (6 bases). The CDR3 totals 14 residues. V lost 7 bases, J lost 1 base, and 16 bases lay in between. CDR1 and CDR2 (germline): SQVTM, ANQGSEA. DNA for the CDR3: TGCAGCGCTGACAAACAGGGATCGAACACTGAAGCTTTCTTT. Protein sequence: CSADKQGSNTEAFF.

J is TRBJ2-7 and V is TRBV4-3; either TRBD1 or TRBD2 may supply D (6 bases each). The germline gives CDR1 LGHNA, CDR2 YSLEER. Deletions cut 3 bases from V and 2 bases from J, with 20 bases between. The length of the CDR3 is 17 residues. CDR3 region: CASSQGSPWGAPYEQYF. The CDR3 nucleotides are TGCGCCAGCAGCCAGGGTTCTCCGTGGGGGGCCCCCTACGAGCAGTACTTC.

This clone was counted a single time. The CDR3 here is CASSLQSRERFLNTEAFF. CDR3 nucleotides: TGTGCCAGCAGCTTACAGAGTAGGGAAAGATTTCTGAACACTGAAGCTTTCTTT. This chain connects TRBV11-2 to TRBJ1-1; no clear D. The V gene lost 2 bases and the J gene lost 0 bases, with 19 bases spanning the gap. Germline V CDR1 and CDR2: SGHAT, FQNNGV. CDR3 length: 18 amino acids.

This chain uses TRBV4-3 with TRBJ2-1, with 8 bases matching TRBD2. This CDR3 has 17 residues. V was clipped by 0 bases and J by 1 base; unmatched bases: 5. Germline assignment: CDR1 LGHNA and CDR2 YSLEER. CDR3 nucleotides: TGCGCCAGCAGCCAAGAGGCGAGCGGGGGATCCTACAATGAGCAGTTCTTC. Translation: CASSQEASGGSYNEQFF.

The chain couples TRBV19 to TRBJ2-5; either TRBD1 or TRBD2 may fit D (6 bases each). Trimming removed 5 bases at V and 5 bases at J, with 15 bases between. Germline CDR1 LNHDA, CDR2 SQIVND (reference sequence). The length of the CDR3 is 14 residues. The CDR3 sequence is CASSPPGGWETQYF. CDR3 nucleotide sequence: TGTGCCAGTAGTCCCCCCGGGGGCTGGGAGACCCAGTACTTC.

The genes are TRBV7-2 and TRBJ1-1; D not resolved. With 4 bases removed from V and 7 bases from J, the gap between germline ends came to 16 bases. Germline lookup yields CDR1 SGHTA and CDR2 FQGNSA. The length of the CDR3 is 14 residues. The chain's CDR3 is CASSSRRVANEAFF. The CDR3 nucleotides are TGTGCCAGCAGCTCACGCCGGGTCGCAAATGAAGCTTTCTTT. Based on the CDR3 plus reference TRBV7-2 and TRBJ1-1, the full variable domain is GAGVSQSPSNKVTEKGKDVELRCDPISGHTALYWYRQSLGQGLEFLIYFQGNSAPDKSGLPSDRFSAERTGGSVSTLTIQRTQQEDSAVYLCASSSRRVANEAFFGQGTRLTVV.

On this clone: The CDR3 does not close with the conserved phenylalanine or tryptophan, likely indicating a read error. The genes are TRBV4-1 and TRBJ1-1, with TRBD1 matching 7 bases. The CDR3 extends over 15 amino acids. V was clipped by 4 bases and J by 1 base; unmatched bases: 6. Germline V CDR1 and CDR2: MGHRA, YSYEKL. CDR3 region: CASSLRTGRNTEAFL. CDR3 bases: TGCGCCAGCAGCCTCCGGACAGGAAGGAACACTGAAGCTTTCCTT.

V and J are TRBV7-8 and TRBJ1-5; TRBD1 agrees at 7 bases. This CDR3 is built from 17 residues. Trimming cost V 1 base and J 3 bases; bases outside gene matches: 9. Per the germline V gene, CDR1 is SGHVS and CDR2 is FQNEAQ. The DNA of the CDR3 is TGTGCCAGCAGCTTAGGTGCCGGTGGACAGGTCAATCAGCCCCAGCATTTT. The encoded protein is CASSLGAGGQVNQPQHF.

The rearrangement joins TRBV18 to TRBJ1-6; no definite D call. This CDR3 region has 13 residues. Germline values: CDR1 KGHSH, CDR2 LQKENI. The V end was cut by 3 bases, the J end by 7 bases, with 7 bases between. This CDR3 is CASSPIGNSPLHF. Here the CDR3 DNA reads TGTGCCAGCTCACCTATTGGAAATTCACCCCTCCACTTT. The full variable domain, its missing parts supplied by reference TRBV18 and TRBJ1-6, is NAGVMQNPRHLVRRRGQEARLRCSPMKGHSHVYWYRQLPEEGLKFMVYLQKENIIDESGMPKERFSAEFPKEGPSILRIQQVVRGDSAAYFCASSPIGNSPLHFGNGTRLTVT.

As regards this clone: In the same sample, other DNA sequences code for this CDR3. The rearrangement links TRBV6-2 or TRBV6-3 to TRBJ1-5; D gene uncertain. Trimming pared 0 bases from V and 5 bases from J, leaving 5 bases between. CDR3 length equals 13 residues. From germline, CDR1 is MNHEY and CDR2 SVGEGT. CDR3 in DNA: TGTGCCAGCAGTTACTCGAGAGATCAGCCCCAGCATTTT. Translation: CASSYSRDQPQHF.

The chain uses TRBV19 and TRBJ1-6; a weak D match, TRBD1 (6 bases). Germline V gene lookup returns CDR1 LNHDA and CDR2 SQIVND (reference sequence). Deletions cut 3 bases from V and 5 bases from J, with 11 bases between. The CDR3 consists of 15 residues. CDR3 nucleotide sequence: TGTGCCAGTAGTATTGGGACAAGAAATAATTCACCCCTCCACTTT. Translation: CASSIGTRNNSPLHF.

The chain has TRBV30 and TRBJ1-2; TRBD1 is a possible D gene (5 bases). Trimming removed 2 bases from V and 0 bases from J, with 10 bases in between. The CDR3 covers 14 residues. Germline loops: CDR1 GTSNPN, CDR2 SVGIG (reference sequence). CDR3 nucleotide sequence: TGTGCCTGGAGTTCCCAGGGCCCTAACTATGGCTACACCTTC. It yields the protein CAWSSQGPNYGYTF.

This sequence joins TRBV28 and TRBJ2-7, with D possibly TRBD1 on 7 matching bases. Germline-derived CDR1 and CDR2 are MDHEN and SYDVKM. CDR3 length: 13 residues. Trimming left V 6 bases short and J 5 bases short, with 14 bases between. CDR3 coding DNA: TGTGCCAGCAGCCCAGGGGGGACCCACGAGCAGTACTTC. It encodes CASSPGGTHEQYF.

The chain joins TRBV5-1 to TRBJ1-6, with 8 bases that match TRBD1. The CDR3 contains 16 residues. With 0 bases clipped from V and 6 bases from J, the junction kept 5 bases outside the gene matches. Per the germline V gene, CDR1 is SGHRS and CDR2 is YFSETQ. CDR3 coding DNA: TGCGCCAGCAGCTTGGGGACAGGGTTTGGTAATTCACCCCTCCACTTT. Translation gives CASSLGTGFGNSPLHF. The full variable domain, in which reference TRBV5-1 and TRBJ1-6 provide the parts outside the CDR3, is KAGVTQTPRYLIKTRGQQVTLSCSPISGHRSVSWYQQTPGQGLQFLFEYFSETQRNKGNFPGRFSGRQFSNSRSEMNVSTLELGDSALYLCASSLGTGFGNSPLHFGNGTRLTVT.

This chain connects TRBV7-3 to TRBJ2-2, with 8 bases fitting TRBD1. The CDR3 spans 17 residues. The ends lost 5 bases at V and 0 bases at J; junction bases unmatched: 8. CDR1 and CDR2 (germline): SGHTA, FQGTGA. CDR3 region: CASSRPPDRANTGELFF. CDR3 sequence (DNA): TGTGCCAGCAGCCGCCCCCCGGACAGGGCGAACACCGGGGAGCTGTTTTTT.

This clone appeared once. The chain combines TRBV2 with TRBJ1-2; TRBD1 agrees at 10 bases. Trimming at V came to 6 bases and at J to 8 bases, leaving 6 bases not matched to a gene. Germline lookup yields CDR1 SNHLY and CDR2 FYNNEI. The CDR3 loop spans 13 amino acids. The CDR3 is CASRGQGWRGYTF. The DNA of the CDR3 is TGTGCCAGCAGGGGACAGGGGTGGAGAGGCTACACCTTC.

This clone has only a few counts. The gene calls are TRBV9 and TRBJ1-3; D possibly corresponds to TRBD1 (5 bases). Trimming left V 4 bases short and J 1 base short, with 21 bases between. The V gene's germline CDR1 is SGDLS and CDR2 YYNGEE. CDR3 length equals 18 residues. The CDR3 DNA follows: TGTGCCAGCAGCTCCGATTCGACAGCCGCAACTTCTGGAAACACCATATATTTT. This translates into CASSSDSTAATSGNTIYF.

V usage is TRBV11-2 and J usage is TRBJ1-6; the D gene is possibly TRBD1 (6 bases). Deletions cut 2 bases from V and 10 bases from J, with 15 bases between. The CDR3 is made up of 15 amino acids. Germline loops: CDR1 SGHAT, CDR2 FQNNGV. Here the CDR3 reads CASSLSDLGGSPLHF. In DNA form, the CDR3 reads TGTGCCAGCAGCTTATCAGACTTAGGGGGGTCACCCCTCCACTTT. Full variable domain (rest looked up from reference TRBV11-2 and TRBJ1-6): EAGVAQSPRYKIIEKRQSVAFWCNPISGHATLYWYQQILGQGPKLLIQFQNNGVVDDSQLPKDRFSAERLKGVDSTLKIQPAKLEDSAVYLCASSLSDLGGSPLHFGNGTRLTVT.

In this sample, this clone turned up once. The CDR3 region has the DNA TGTGCCAGCAGCCCCCGCGGGAGGGAAGGAAGAAACACCATATATTTT. It translates to CASSPRGREGRNTIYF. The chain combines TRBV9 with TRBJ1-3; D gene uncertain. This CDR3 comprises 16 residues. The V end was cut by 4 bases, the J end by 5 bases, with 19 bases between. Germline V gene lookup returns CDR1 SGDLS and CDR2 YYNGEE.